The T cell receptor (beta chain) described here comes from a study of response to subunit inactivated influenza vaccine. General study results and limits: Authors suggested that a seasonal influenza vaccination recruits few new T cells each time.

V lost 4 bases and J lost 7; bases outside the gene matches: 8. The CDR3 spans 16 residues. CDR1 is SGHAT and CDR2 is FQNNGV in the germline V gene. This clonotype turned up a few times. Its specificity is unknown. Using its own MiXCR run on the RT-PCR reads, TCRdb lists one record per CDR3 protein. The data contain 750,000 to 850,000 distinct CDR3 sequences, under 20% of them singletons. The sample in question was PBMCs from blood, obtained about 5 days after vaccination. The clonotype comes from a man aged 45-65 years who received an inactivated influenza vaccine. The chain couples TRBV11-2 to TRBJ2-1, with TRBD2 matching over 12 bases. The CDR3 loop is CASSSGLAGIWNEQFF. The CDR3, as DNA: TGTGCCAGCAGCTCAGGACTAGCGGGGATTTGGAATGAGCAGTTCTTC.